This T cell receptor (beta chain) derives from a study of T-cell memory formation after mild COVID-19. MiXCR, run by TCRdb on the 5' RACE reads, gives a single entry per CDR3 protein. The top ten hold around 12% of the sample, which has fewer than 450,000 distinct CDR3 sequences, more than 20% seen once. Germline CDR1 reads MGHRA; CDR2 reads YSYEKL. V lost 3 bases, J lost 2 bases, and 6 bases stayed unmatched. The CDR3 sequence is 16 residues long. Study-wide results and caveats: Specificity for SARS-CoV-2 was not confirmed among the second-wave clones peaking on day 37.

This clonotype turned up a few times. Its antigen is as yet unknown. What was sequenced was PBMCs or a T cell subset sorted from them (not recorded which). This clonotype was obtained from an adult woman who had mild COVID-19 (a few samples of this study predate the infection). Cell type and time point are not known. The chain combines TRBV4-1 with TRBJ2-5; TRBD2 matches at 10 bases. CDR3 residues: CASSHQRGGGQETQYF. As DNA, the CDR3 is TGCGCCAGCAGCCACCAGCGGGGGGGTGGACAAGAGACCCAGTACTTC.